These 15 T cell receptor beta chains were sequenced from one sample in a study of tissue T cells after allogeneic stem cell transplantation. Some clones are missing from TCRdb's copy, which holds only in-frame ones; the method was immunoSEQ multiplex PCR. The sample includes fewer than 5,000 clones, almost 50% seen only once; the top ten take 15% to 20%. Documented time point: mouse harvest day 14 after allogeneic transplant. Each mouse received 10^7 T-cell-depleted marrow cells plus 10^6 splenic CD5+ T cells by tail vein. Sequenced sample: lymph node tissue. The receptor set was obtained from a female BALB/c mouse given C57BL/6 T cells with graft-versus-host disease after an allogeneic hematopoietic cell transplant.

This clone is medium-sized (0.01 to 0.1%) by share. Gene names refer to mouse genes. Read data end 1 residue before the CDR3 end; the end is taken from the germline J gene. This chain uses TRBV29 with TRBJ2-7; D possibly uses TRBD1 or TRBD2 (6 bases each). Germline loops: CDR1 MSHET, CDR2 SYDVDS. CDR3 length equals 12 residues. With 5 bases removed from V and 4 bases from J, the gap between germline ends came to 9 bases. CDR3: CASSGGQYEQYF. The CDR3 DNA, read in part, is TGTGCTAGCAGTGGGGGCCAATATGAACAGTAC.

In the case of this clone: Gene names refer to mouse genes. The read finishes 1 residue shy of the CDR3 end, and the germline J gene is used to complete it. The rearrangement joins TRBV31 to TRBJ1-5; D ambiguous. This CDR3 is built from 13 residues. The germline CDR1 and CDR2 sequences are GKSSPN and SITVG. The germline V and J ends were trimmed by 0 bases and 4 bases, with 7 bases remaining between them. This chain's CDR3 is CAWSLGQNQAPLF. The CDR3 bases that were read are TGTGCCTGGAGTCTAGGGCAAAACCAGGCTCCGCTT.

Details on this clone: Gene labels here are mouse ones. The CDR3 end lies 1 residue beyond the end of the read and is filled in from the germline J gene. V usage is TRBV12-2 and J usage is TRBJ2-4, with D hard to call. Trimming cost V 4 bases and J 0 bases, with 7 bases left between them. CDR1 SGHLS and CDR2 HYDKME come from the germline V gene. CDR3 size: 13 residues. This CDR3 reads CASSPTSQNTLYF. Incomplete CDR3 DNA: TGTGCCAGCTCCCCTACTAGTCAAAACACCTTGTAC.

By frequency in the sample, this clone is medium-sized. Gene names are mouse gene names. The read ends 1 residue shy of where the CDR3 ends; the end is completed using the germline J gene. V usage is TRBV19 and J usage is TRBJ2-1; D might be TRBD1 (5 bases). The CDR3 is 13 residues long. The germline V and J ends were trimmed by 4 bases and 5 bases, with 10 bases remaining between them. CDR1 and CDR2 from the germline V gene are FNHDT and SITEND (reference sequence). CDR3 DNA, as far as it was read: TGTGCCAGCAGTCCCGACAGAGATGCTGAGCAGTTC. It is translated as CASSPDRDAEQF. From start to end, the CDR3 is CASSPDRDAEQFF.

This clone is labeled medium-sized. The gene symbols are mouse symbols. The CDR3 end falls 1 residue outside the read, so it is completed with the germline J gene. The rearrangement joins TRBV3 to TRBJ2-7; TRBD2 agrees at 9 bases. Germline V CDR1 and CDR2: SNHLY, FYNGKV (reference sequence). This CDR3 comprises 14 residues. The trim removed 5 bases at V and 4 bases at J, leaving 6 bases unmatched. The part of the CDR3 DNA that was read is TGTGCCAGCAGCCTACGAACTGGGGGGTATGAACAGTAC. Protein sequence: CASSLRTGGYEQY. The entire CDR3 protein reads CASSLRTGGYEQYF.

By sample share, this clone is medium-sized. Gene names are the mouse ones. Sequencing ends 1 residue short of the CDR3 end; the germline J gene provides the rest. This rearrangement joins TRBV19 to TRBJ1-6; tentative D call: TRBD1 (5 bases). TRBJ1-6 falls under the ORF class, with uncertain function. Germline-derived CDR1 and CDR2 are FNHDT and SITEND (reference sequence). The CDR3 consists of 14 residues. The V end was cut by 0 bases, the J end by 7 bases, with 8 bases between. The CDR3 protein is CASSIGEGNSPLYF. CDR3 DNA, as far as it was read: TGTGCCAGCAGTATAGGGGAGGGGAATTCGCCCCTCTAC.

This clone has a handful of counts. Mouse gene names and germline throughout. Sequencing ends 1 residue short of the CDR3 end; the germline J gene provides the rest. The chain links TRBV26 to TRBJ2-7; 7 bases map to TRBD1. This CDR3 has 13 residues. V was pared by 2 bases and J by 3 bases, with 1 base of the junction left unmatched. CDR1 is KGHPV, CDR2 FQNQEV, per germline (reference sequence). Incomplete CDR3 DNA: TGTGCCAGCAGTCTGCCAGGGGGCTATGAACAGTAC. This translates into CASSLPGGYEQY. The complete CDR3 sequence is CASSLPGGYEQYF.

This clone has only a few counts. Each gene name is a mouse one. The covered CDR3 bases are TGTGCAAGCAGTCTGCAGGGGAGAGGTGCTGAGCAGTTC. Its translation is CASSLQGRGAEQF. The whole CDR3 sequence reads CASSLQGRGAEQFF. V usage is TRBV16 and J usage is TRBJ2-1, with TRBD1 as a possible D gene (6 bases). The read comes to an end 1 residue before the CDR3 does, leaving the germline J gene to fill in the end. The CDR3 spans 14 residues. V was pared by 6 bases and J by 6 bases, with 15 bases between. Germline values: CDR1 SGHSA, CDR2 FRNQAP.

As to this clone: Each gene name is a mouse one. Sequencing ends 1 residue short of the CDR3 end; the germline J gene provides the rest. The chain recombines TRBV12-1 with TRBJ2-4; 11 positions match TRBD2. V lost 6 bases and J lost 7; bases outside the gene matches: 11. CDR3 length: 15 residues. Germline CDR1 and CDR2: SGHSN and HYEKVE. The DNA read from the CDR3 is TGTGCCAGCAGCTTAAACTGGGGGGGCGCGTACACCTTGTAC. Translation gives CASSLNWGGAYTLY. The entire CDR3 sequence reads CASSLNWGGAYTLYF.

Comment on this clone: The listed genes are named as in mouse. Read data end 1 residue before the CDR3 end; the end is taken from the germline J gene. This chain uses TRBV26 with TRBJ1-5; D gene unclear. With 0 bases removed from V and 4 bases from J, the gap between germline ends came to 7 bases. The CDR3 extends over 14 amino acids. Germline-derived CDR1 and CDR2 are KGHPV and FQNQEV (reference sequence). The CDR3 protein is CASSLSWGNQAPLF. The covered CDR3 bases are TGTGCCAGCAGTCTGTCGTGGGGTAACCAGGCTCCGCTT.

With respect to this clone: Genes and germline come from the mouse. This CDR3 is CASSLGVSNERLFF. The sequenced CDR3 bases are TGTGCAAGCAGCTTAGGGGTTTCCAACGAAAGATTATTT. The chain links TRBV16 to TRBJ1-4; D gene uncertain. The read ends 1 residue before the CDR3 terminus; that terminus is restored from the germline J gene. The CDR3 runs 14 residues. Per germline, CDR1 SGHSA and CDR2 FRNQAP. The V gene lost 1 base and the J gene lost 0 bases, with 3 bases spanning the gap. Full variable domain (outside the CDR3, taken from reference TRBV16 and TRBJ1-4): NAGVIQTPRHKVTGKGQEATLWCEPISGHSAVFWYRQTIVQGLEFLTYFRNQAPIDDSGMPKERFSAQMPNQSHSTLKIQSTQPQDSAVYLCASSLGVSNERLFFGHGTKLSVL.

This clone has just one count. Gene names and germline match the mouse. The CDR3 end falls 1 residue outside the read, so it is completed with the germline J gene. The chain employs TRBV26 and TRBJ1-2; D gene ambiguous. The ends were cut back, 4 bases at V and 4 bases at J, with 4 bases in the middle. This CDR3 contains 11 residues. Looked up from germline, CDR1 is KGHPV and CDR2 is FQNQEV (reference sequence). The sequenced CDR3 bases are TGTGCCAGCAGTCGGATCTCCGACTACACC. It codes for CASSRISDYT. The whole CDR3 is CASSRISDYTF.

On this clone itself: The listed genes are named as in mouse. The sequenced fragment ends 1 residue before the CDR3 boundary, so the rest is inferred from the germline J gene. The rearrangement uses TRBV16 and TRBJ2-4; 10 bases fit TRBD1. After removal of 4 bases from V and 2 bases from J, the junction contained 3 bases not matched to a gene. Germline V gene lookup returns CDR1 SGHSA and CDR2 FRNQAP. This CDR3 contains 15 residues. The sequenced part of the CDR3 DNA is TGTGCAAGCAGCTGGGGACAGGGGAATCAAAACACCTTGTAC. Protein product: CASSWGQGNQNTLY. Given in full, the CDR3 is CASSWGQGNQNTLYF.

To note about this clone: The genes and germline here are from mouse. The read is 1 residue too short to cover the CDR3 end, so that end is filled in from the germline J gene. The rearrangement links TRBV16 to TRBJ2-5; D uncertain. The V gene's germline CDR1 is SGHSA and CDR2 FRNQAP. The CDR3 runs to 12 residues. Trimming stripped 2 bases from V and 6 bases from J, with 6 bases between. The sequenced CDR3 bases are TGTGCAAGCAGCTTATGGGAGGACACCCAGTAC. Translating it yields CASSLWEDTQY. The whole CDR3 region reads CASSLWEDTQYF. The full variable domain, in which reference TRBV16 and TRBJ2-5 provide the parts outside the CDR3, is NAGVIQTPRHKVTGKGQEATLWCEPISGHSAVFWYRQTIVQGLEFLTYFRNQAPIDDSGMPKERFSAQMPNQSHSTLKIQSTQPQDSAVYLCASSLWEDTQYFGPGTRLLVL.

Note on this clone: Gene names follow the mouse nomenclature. The read ends 1 residue before the CDR3 terminus; that terminus is restored from the germline J gene. This rearrangement joins TRBV13-1 to TRBJ2-3, with TRBD2 identical over 12 bases. Trimming took 3 bases from V and 2 from J; bases not matched to a gene: 1. The CDR3 consists of 15 residues. Germline V CDR1 and CDR2: NSHNY, SYGAGN. The part of the CDR3 DNA that was read is TGTGCCAGCAGTGGGACTGGGGGGGATGCAGAAACGCTGTAT. Protein sequence: CASSGTGGDAETLY. The entire CDR3 protein reads CASSGTGGDAETLYF.